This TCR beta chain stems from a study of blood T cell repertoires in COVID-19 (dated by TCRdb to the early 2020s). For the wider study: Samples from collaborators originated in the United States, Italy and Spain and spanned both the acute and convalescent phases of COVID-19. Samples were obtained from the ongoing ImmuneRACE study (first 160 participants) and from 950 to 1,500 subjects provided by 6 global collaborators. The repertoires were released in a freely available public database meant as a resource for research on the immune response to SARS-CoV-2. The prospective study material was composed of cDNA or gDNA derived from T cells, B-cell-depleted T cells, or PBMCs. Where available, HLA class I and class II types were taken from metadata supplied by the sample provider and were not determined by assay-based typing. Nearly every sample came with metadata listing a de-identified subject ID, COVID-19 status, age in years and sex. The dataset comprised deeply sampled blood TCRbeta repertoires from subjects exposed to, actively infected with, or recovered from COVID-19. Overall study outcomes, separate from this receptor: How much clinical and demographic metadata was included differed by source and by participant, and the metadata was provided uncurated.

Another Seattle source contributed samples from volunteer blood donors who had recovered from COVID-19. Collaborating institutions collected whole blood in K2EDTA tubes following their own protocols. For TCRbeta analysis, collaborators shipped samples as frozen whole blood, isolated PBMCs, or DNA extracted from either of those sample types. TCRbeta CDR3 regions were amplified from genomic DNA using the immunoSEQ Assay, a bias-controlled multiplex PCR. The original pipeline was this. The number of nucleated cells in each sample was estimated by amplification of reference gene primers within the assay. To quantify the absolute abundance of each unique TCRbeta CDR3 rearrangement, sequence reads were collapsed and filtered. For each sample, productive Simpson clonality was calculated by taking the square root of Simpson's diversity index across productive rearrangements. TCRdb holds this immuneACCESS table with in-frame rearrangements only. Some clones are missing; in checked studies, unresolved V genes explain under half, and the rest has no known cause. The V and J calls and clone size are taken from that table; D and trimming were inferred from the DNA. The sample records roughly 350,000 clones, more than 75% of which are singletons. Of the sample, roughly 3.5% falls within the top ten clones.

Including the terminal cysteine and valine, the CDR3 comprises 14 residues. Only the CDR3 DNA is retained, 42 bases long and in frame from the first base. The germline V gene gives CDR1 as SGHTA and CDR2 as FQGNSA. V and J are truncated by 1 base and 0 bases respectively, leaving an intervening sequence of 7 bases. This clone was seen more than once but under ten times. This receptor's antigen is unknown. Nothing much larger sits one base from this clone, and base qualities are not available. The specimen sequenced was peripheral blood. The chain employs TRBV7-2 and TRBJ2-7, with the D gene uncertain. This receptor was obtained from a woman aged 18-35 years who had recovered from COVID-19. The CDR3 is CASSLGMSSYEQYV. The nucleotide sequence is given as TGTGCCAGCAGCTTAGGAATGAGCTCCTACGAGCAGTACGTC.